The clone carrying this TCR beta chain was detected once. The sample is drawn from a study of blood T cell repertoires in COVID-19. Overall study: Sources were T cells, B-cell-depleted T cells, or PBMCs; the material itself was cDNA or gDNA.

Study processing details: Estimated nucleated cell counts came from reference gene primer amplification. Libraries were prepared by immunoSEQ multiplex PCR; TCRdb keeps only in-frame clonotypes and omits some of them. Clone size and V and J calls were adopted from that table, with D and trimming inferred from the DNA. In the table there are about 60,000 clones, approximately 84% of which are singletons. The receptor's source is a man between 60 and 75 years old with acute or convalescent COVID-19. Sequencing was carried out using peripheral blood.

The CDR3 DNA reads TGCGCCAGCAGCTTAGAGCGGGGGGGCCAAGAGACCCAGTACTTC. Its protein product is CASSLERGGQETQYF. The chain combines TRBV5-1 with TRBJ2-5; 10 nucleotides agree with TRBD2. CDR1 SGHRS and CDR2 YFSETQ come from the germline V gene. CDR3 size: 15 residues. The V gene end was trimmed by 2 bases and the J gene end by 1 base; junction bases not matched to a gene: 2. Full variable domain (remainder filled in from reference TRBV5-1 and TRBJ2-5): KAGVTQTPRYLIKTRGQQVTLSCSPISGHRSVSWYQQTPGQGLQFLFEYFSETQRNKGNFPGRFSGRQFSNSRSEMNVSTLELGDSALYLCASSLERGGQETQYFGPGTRLLVL.